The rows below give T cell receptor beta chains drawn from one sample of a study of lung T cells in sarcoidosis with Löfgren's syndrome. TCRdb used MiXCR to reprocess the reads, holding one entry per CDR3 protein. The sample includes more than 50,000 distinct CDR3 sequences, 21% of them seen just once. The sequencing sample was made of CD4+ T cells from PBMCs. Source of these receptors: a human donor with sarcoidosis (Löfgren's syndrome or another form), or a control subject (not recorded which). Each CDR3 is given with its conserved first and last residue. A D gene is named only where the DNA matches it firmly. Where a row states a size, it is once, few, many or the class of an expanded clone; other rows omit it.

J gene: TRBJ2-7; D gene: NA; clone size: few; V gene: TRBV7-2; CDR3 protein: CASSLSGLTYEQYF; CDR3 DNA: TGTGCCAGCAGTTTAAGCGGGTTAACCTACGAGCAGTACTTC
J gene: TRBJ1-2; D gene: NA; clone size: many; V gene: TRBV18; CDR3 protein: CASSPGDSGYTF; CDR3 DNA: TGTGCCAGCTCACCCGGTGATAGTGGCTACACCTTC
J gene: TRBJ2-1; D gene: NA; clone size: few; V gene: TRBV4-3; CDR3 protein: CASSQVAGDSYNEQFF; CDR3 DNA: TGCGCCAGCAGCCAAGTGGCGGGTGACTCCTACAATGAGCAGTTCTTC
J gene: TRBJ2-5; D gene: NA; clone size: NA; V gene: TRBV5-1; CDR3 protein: CASSLEKASKETQYF; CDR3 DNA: TGCGCCAGCAGCTTGGAGAAGGCGTCGAAAGAGACCCAGTACTTC
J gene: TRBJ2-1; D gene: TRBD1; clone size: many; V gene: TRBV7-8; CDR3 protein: CASSRSGTGYNEQFF; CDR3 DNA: TGTGCCAGCAGCAGATCCGGGACAGGGTACAATGAGCAGTTCTTC
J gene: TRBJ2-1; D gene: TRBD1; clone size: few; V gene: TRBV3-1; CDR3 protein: CASSQQGAYNEQFF; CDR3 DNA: TGTGCCAGCAGCCAGCAGGGGGCCTACAATGAGCAGTTCTTC
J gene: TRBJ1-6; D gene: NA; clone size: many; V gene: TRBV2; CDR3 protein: CASIGRVNSPLHF; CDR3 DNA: TGTGCCAGCATCGGCAGAGTGAATTCACCCCTCCACTTT
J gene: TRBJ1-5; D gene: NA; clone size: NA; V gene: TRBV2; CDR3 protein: CASGSSNQPQHF; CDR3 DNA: TGTGCCAGCGGGAGCAGCAATCAGCCCCAGCATTTT
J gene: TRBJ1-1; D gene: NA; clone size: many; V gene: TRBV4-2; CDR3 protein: CASREVFKVDTEAFF; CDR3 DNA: TGTGCCAGCAGGGAGGTCTTCAAGGTGGACACTGAAGCTTTCTTT
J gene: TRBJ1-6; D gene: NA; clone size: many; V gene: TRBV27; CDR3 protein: CASSLRGRVNSNSPLHF; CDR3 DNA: TGTGCCAGCAGTTTACGGGGGCGTGTCAACTCTAATTCACCCCTCCACTTT
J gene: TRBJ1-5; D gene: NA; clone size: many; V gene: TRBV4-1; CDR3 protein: CASSQDSGNQPQHF; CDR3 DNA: TGCGCCAGCAGCCAAGACAGTGGGAATCAGCCCCAGCATTTT
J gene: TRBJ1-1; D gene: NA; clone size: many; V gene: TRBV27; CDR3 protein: CASSLRSAMNTEAFF; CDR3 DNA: TGTGCCAGCAGTTTACGGTCGGCTATGAACACTGAAGCTTTCTTT
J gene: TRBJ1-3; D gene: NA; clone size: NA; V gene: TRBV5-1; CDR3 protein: CASSLEGSYSGNTIYF; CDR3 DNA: TGCGCCAGCAGCTTGGAAGGCAGCTACTCTGGAAACACCATATATTTT
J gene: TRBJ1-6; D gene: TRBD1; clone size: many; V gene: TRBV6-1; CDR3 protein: CASSSTDRGWNSPLHF; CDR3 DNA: TGTGCCAGCAGTTCCACCGACAGGGGCTGGAATTCACCCCTCCACTTT
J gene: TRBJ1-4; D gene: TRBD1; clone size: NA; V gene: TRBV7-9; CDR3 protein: CASSSHKKTLGQEGEEKLFF; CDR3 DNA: TGTGCCAGCAGCTCGCATAAGAAGACCCTCGGACAGGAAGGGGAGGAAAAACTGTTTTTT
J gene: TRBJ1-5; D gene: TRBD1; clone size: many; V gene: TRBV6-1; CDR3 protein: CASSPDRTYNQPQHF; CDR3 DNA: TGTGCCAGCAGCCCGGACAGGACTTACAATCAGCCCCAGCATTTT
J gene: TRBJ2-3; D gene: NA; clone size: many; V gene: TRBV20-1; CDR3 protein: CSAGQTSTDTQYF; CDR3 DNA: TGCAGTGCTGGCCAGACTAGCACAGATACGCAGTATTTT
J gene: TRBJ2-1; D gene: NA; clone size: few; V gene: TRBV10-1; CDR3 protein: CASSAPQAPEGDEQFF; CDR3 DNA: TGCGCCAGCAGCGCCCCCCAGGCCCCGGAGGGCGATGAGCAGTTCTTC
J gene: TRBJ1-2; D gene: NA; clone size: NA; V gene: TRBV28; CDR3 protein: CASSYIGYGYTF; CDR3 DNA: TGTGCCAGCAGTTACATCGGCTATGGCTACACCTTC
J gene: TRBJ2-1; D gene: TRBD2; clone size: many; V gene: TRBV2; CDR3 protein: CASSEASGTSYNEQFF; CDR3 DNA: TGTGCCAGCAGTGAAGCGTCTGGGACTAGCTACAATGAGCAGTTCTTC
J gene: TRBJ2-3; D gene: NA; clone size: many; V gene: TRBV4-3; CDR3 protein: CASSQDLPGTDTQYF; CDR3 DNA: TGCGCCAGCAGCCAAGATCTGCCAGGCACAGATACGCAGTATTTT
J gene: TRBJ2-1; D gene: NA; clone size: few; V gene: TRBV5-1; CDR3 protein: CASSPGRGPYNEQFF; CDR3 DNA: TGCGCCAGCAGCCCGGGACGTGGTCCTTACAATGAGCAGTTCTTC
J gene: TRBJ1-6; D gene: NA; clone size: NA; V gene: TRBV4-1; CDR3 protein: CASSQDLQGSPLHF; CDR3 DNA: TGCGCCAGCAGCCAAGATTTACAGGGATCACCCCTCCACTTT
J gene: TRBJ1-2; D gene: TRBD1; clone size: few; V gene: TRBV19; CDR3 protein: CASSMQRQGPNYGYTF; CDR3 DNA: TGTGCCAGTAGTATGCAACGACAGGGCCCAAACTATGGCTACACCTTC
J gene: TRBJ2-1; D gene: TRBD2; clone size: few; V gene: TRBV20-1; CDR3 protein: CSATSGGSYEQFF; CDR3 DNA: TGCAGTGCTACTAGCGGGGGTTCGTATGAGCAGTTCTTC
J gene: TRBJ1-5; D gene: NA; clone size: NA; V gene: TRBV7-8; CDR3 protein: CASSLKDRRSNQPQHF; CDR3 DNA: TGTGCCAGCAGCCTAAAGGATCGGCGGAGCAATCAGCCCCAGCATTTT
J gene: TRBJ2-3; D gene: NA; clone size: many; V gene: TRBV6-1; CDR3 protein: CASSGDLGTDTQYF; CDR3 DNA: TGTGCCAGCAGCGGGGACCTAGGGACAGATACGCAGTATTTT
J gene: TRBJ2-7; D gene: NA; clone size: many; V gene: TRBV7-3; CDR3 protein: CASSRLDSPVGEQYF; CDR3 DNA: TGTGCCAGCAGCCGCTTGGACAGCCCAGTGGGCGAGCAGTACTTC
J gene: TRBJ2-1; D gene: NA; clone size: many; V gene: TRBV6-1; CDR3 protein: CASTPSSYNEQFF; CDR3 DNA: TGTGCCAGCACCCCCAGCTCCTACAATGAGCAGTTCTTC
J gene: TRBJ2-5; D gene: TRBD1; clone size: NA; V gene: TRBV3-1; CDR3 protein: CASSSGTGGSETQYF; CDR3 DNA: TGTGCCAGCAGCTCCGGGACAGGGGGATCAGAGACCCAGTACTTC
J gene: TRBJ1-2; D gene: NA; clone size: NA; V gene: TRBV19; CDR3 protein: CVSSKVDSSNYGYTF; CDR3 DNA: TGTGTCAGCAGTAAAGTTGACTCGAGTAACTATGGCTACACCTTC
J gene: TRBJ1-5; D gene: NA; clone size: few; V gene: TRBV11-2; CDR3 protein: CASSLERRQPQHF; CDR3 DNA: TGTGCCAGCAGCTTAGAACGTCGGCAGCCCCAGCATTTT
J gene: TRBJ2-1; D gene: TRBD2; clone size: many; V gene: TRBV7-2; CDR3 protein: CASSSPGLAGVGHEQFF; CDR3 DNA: TGTGCCAGCAGCTCCCCCGGACTAGCGGGAGTGGGTCATGAGCAGTTCTTC
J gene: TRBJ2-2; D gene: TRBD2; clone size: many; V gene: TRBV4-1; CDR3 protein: CASSLGGLAGGRTGELFF; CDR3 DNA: TGCGCCAGCAGCCTTGGGGGACTAGCGGGAGGTCGGACCGGGGAGCTGTTTTTT
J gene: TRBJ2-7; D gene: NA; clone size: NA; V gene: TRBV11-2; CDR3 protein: CASTGAREQYF; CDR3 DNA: TGTGCCAGCACGGGGGCTCGGGAGCAGTACTTC
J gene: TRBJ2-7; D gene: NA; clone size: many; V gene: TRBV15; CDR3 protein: CATSRDWAYEQYF; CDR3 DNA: TGTGCCACCAGCAGAGATTGGGCGTACGAGCAGTACTTC
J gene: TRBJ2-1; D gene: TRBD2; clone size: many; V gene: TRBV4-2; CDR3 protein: CASSRQLAGEGYEQFF; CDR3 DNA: TGTGCCAGCAGCCGACAGCTAGCGGGAGAGGGCTATGAGCAGTTCTTC
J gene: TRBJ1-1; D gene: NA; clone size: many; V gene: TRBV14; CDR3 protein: CASSQDLGQINTEAFF; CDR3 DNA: TGTGCCAGCAGCCAAGATCTAGGACAGATTAACACTGAAGCTTTCTTT
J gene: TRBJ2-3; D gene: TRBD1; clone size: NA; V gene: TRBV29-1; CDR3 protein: CSVESRQGAADTQYF; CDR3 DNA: TGCAGCGTTGAATCACGGCAGGGGGCCGCAGATACGCAGTATTTT
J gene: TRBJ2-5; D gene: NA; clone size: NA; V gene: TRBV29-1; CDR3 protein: CSVRPRLLQETQYF; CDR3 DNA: TGCAGCGTCCGTCCCCGACTACTCCAAGAGACCCAGTACTTC
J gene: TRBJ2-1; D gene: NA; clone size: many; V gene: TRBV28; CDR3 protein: CASTSWRRNEQFF; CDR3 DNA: TGTGCCAGCACCTCTTGGAGAAGGAATGAGCAGTTCTTC
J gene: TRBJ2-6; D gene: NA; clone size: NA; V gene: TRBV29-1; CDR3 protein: CSIRRDSGANVLTF; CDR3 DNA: TGCAGCATCCGAAGGGACTCTGGGGCCAACGTCCTGACTTTC
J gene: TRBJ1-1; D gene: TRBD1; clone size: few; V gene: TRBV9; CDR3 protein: CASSAGQGGKAFF; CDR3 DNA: TGTGCCAGCAGCGCAGGACAGGGAGGTAAAGCTTTCTTT
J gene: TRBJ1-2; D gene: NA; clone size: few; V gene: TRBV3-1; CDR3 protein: CASSLSRGRNYGYTF; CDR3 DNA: TGTGCCAGCAGCCTCTCTAGGGGTAGGAACTATGGCTACACCTTC
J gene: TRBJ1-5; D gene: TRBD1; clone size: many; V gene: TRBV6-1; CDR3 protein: CASREGQLNQPQHF; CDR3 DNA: TGTGCCAGCAGGGAGGGACAGCTCAATCAGCCCCAGCATTTT
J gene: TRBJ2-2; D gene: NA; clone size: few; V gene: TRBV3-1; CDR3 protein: CASSQSRVPGELFF; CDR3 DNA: TGTGCCAGCAGCCAAAGCAGGGTCCCCGGGGAGCTGTTTTTT
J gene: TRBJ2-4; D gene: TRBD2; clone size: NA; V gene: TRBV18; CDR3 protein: CASSVELASKTKNIQYF; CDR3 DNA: TGTGCCAGCTCAGTGGAACTAGCGAGTAAAACCAAAAACATTCAGTACTTC
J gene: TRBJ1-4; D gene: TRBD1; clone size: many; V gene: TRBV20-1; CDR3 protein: CSASGTDNEKLFF; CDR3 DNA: TGCAGTGCCTCCGGGACAGATAATGAAAAACTGTTTTTT
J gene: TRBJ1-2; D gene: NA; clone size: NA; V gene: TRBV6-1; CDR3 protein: CTINAGTSNYGYTF; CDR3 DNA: TGTACCATCAATGCCGGGACGTCCAACTATGGCTACACCTTC
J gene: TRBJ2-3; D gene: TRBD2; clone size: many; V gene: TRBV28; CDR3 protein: CASSFLGGGSTDTQYF; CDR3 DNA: TGTGCCAGCAGTTTCCTCGGGGGGGGCAGCACAGATACGCAGTATTTT
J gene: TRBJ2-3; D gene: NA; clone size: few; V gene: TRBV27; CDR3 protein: CASSLSGGDTQYF; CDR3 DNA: TGTGCCAGCAGTTTATCCGGCGGGGATACGCAGTATTTT
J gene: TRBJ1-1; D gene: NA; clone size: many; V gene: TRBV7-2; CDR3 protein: CASSRPGEGAFF; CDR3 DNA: TGTGCCAGCAGCCGGCCAGGGGAGGGAGCTTTCTTT
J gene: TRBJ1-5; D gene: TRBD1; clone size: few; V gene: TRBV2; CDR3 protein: CASRGDRGRQPQHF; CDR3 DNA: TGTGCCAGCAGGGGAGACAGGGGCAGGCAGCCCCAGCATTTT
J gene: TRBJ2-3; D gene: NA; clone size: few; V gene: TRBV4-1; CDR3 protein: CASSQAIEGRTDTQYF; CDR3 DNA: TGCGCCAGCAGCCAAGCCATAGAGGGGAGGACAGATACGCAGTATTTT
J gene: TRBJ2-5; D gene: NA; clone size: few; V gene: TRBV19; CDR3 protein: CASSPLVGTETQYF; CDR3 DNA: TGTGCCAGTAGTCCACTGGTGGGTACGGAGACCCAGTACTTC
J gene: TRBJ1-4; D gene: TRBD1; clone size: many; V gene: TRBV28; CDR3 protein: CASSLEGAIKLFF; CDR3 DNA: TGTGCCAGCAGTTTAGAGGGGGCGATAAAACTGTTTTTT
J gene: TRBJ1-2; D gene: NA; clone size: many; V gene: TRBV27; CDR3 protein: CASSPWGEEYGYTF; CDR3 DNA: TGTGCCAGCAGTCCCTGGGGGGAGGAGTATGGCTACACCTTC